This entry lists 31 T cell receptor beta chains sequenced from one sample in a study of cytomegalovirus exposure and HLA in healthy donors. With 60 Vbeta and 13 Jbeta primers, the PCR was carried out. Profiling relied on immunoSEQ multiplex PCR, and the TCRdb table lists in-frame clones only, not all of them. The sample has some 190,000 clones, about 80% seen once; the top ten hold 0.85% to 1.4%. Sequences were obtained from PBMCs. The source of these receptors is a woman between 40 and 50 years old in good health and CMV-seronegative.

This rearrangement joins TRBV6-1 to TRBJ2-1; TRBD2 agrees at 9 bases. This CDR3 is 17 amino acids long. From germline, CDR1 is MNHNS and CDR2 SASEGT. Unmatched junction bases numbered 6, after V lost 3 bases and J lost 0 bases. CDR3 sequence (DNA): TGTGCCAGCAGTGATCTACTGACTAGCGGCTCCTACAATGAGCAGTTCTTC. Its protein is CASSDLLTSGSYNEQFF.

The chain carries TRBV27 and TRBJ2-7; tentative D call: TRBD2 (6 bases). CDR1 MNHEY and CDR2 SMNVEV come from the germline V gene (reference sequence). The CDR3 runs to 14 residues. Trimming stripped 3 bases from V and 7 bases from J, with 16 bases between. The CDR3, as DNA: TGTGCCAGCAGTTTTGTCTGGGGGGTAGGGGAGCAGTACTTC. As protein: CASSFVWGVGEQYF.

The chain recombines TRBV9 with TRBJ2-1, with 7 bases that match TRBD2. This CDR3 region has 15 residues. The junction had 6 bases not matched to a gene; V was cut back by 0 bases and J by 6 bases. Per the germline V gene, CDR1 is SGDLS and CDR2 is YYNGEE. CDR3 sequence reads: CASSVGAGAGNEQFF. The CDR3 region has the DNA TGTGCCAGCAGCGTAGGGGCGGGAGCCGGCAATGAGCAGTTCTTC.

In regard to this clone: A junction boundary mismatches the germline segment, possibly from a read error. The chain recombines TRBV7-9 with TRBJ1-1; 9 bases map to TRBD1. CDR1 SEHNR and CDR2 FQNEAQ come from the germline V gene (reference sequence). This CDR3 is built from 18 residues. The CDR3 sequence is CSSSPDNTGTGPSTEAFF. The CDR3 DNA sequence: TGTTCCAGCAGCCCTGACAATACCGGGACAGGGCCGAGCACTGAAGCTTTCTTT.

This chain joins TRBV2 and TRBJ2-1; 13 nucleotides agree with TRBD2. Germline CDR1 SNHLY, CDR2 FYNNEI. CDR3 length: 16 amino acids. Germline trimming cut 6 bases from V and 7 bases from J; bases unmatched to any gene: 9. CDR3 in DNA: TGTGCCAGCAGCGCCACTAGCGGGAGGGCGCGGAATGAGCAGTTCTTC. Encoded protein: CASSATSGRARNEQFF.

This chain uses TRBV9 with TRBJ2-3; a possible D gene is TRBD2 (6 bases). CDR1 is SGDLS and CDR2 is YYNGEE in the germline V gene. Trimming cost V 0 bases and J 2 bases, with 19 bases left between them. The CDR3 consists of 18 residues. CDR3 region: CASSVGALADQHTDTQYF. The CDR3 DNA sequence: TGTGCCAGCAGCGTAGGGGCATTAGCGGATCAACACACAGATACGCAGTATTTT.

The chain joins TRBV7-7 to TRBJ2-7, with 9 bases aligning to TRBD1. This CDR3 region has 14 residues. Germline CDR1 SSHAT, CDR2 FNYEAQ (reference sequence). The V segment lost 5 bases and the J segment 6 bases; nucleotides outside the gene matches: 8. CDR3 residues: CASSPEWTGAEQYF. For the CDR3, the DNA is TGTGCCAGCAGCCCAGAGTGGACAGGGGCCGAGCAGTACTTC.

The CDR3 coding sequence is TGTGCCAGCAGCGATCGGGACAGGGGGAGCTCTGGAAACACCATATATTTT. Amino acid sequence: CASSDRDRGSSGNTIYF. This chain connects TRBV9 to TRBJ1-3, with TRBD1 identical over 11 bases. The CDR3 extends over 17 amino acids. Germline V CDR1 and CDR2: SGDLS, YYNGEE. Losses at the gene ends were 3 bases for V and 0 bases for J; bases not matched to a gene: 5. Looking up the rest from reference TRBV9 and TRBJ1-3 gives the full variable domain: DSGVTQTPKHLITATGQRVTLRCSPRSGDLSVYWYQQSLDQGLQFLIQYYNGEERAKGNILERFSAQQFPDLHSELNLSSLELGDSALYFCASSDRDRGSSGNTIYFGEGSWLTVV.

The rearrangement joins TRBV2 to TRBJ2-1; TRBD1 agrees at 9 bases. The CDR3 sequence is 15 residues long. J was trimmed by 4 bases and V by 6 bases; bases with no gene match: 7. CDR1 is SNHLY, CDR2 FYNNEI, per germline. The CDR3 DNA sequence: TGTGCCAGCAGAATGGACAGGGGAGGGTACAATGAGCAGTTCTTC. As protein: CASRMDRGGYNEQFF.

This chain links TRBV18 with TRBJ2-3; tentative D call: TRBD2 (6 bases). CDR3 length: 17 residues. V dropped 2 bases and J dropped 2 bases, with 17 bases sitting between them. Germline-derived CDR1 and CDR2 are KGHSH and LQKENI. The CDR3 is CASSPETLAEITDTQYF. As DNA, the CDR3 is TGTGCCAGCTCACCAGAAACCTTAGCGGAGATCACAGATACGCAGTATTTT.

The chain recombines TRBV11-2 with TRBJ1-2; the D gene is possibly TRBD1 (6 bases). V gave up 4 bases and J gave up 7 bases, with 13 bases separating them. CDR3 length: 13 residues. Germline V CDR1 and CDR2: SGHAT, FQNNGV. The CDR3 DNA reads as TGTGCCAGCAGCTCCAGGACAGTGGGTGGCTACACCTTC. Its translation is CASSSRTVGGYTF. Drawing the rest from reference TRBV11-2 and TRBJ1-2, the complete variable domain is EAGVAQSPRYKIIEKRQSVAFWCNPISGHATLYWYQQILGQGPKLLIQFQNNGVVDDSQLPKDRFSAERLKGVDSTLKIQPAKLEDSAVYLCASSSRTVGGYTFGSGTRLTVV.

CDR3 sequence (DNA): TGTGCCAGCAGCCACGGGACTTCACGTAATGAAAAACTGTTTTTT. Protein product: CASSHGTSRNEKLFF. The genes are TRBV14 and TRBJ1-4; weak D call: TRBD1 (5 bases). This CDR3 comprises 15 residues. Trimming shortened V by 3 bases and J by 4 bases, and 12 bases separated the two germline ends. From germline, CDR1 is SGHDN and CDR2 FVKESK.

The chain uses TRBV19 and TRBJ1-5; D is possibly TRBD1 (6 bases). The CDR3 spans 16 residues. V was pared by 5 bases and J by 6 bases, with 20 bases between. Germline V lookup: CDR1 LNHDA, CDR2 SQIVND (reference sequence). CDR3 coding DNA: TGTGCCAGTAGTGGGCAGGGGTCCGCAGTAGCTCAGCCCCAGCATTTT. It yields the protein CASSGQGSAVAQPQHF. The variable domain in full, completed from reference TRBV19 and TRBJ1-5, reads DGGITQSPKYLFRKEGQNVTLSCEQNLNHDAMYWYRQDPGQGLRLIYYSQIVNDFQKGDIAEGYSVSREKKESFPLTVTSAQKNPTAFYLCASSGQGSAVAQPQHFGDGTRLSIL.

The chain has TRBV30 and TRBJ1-4; TRBD1 matches at 8 bases. This CDR3 region has 13 residues. J gave up 2 bases and V 7 bases, and 3 bases lay outside the gene matches. Germline V gene lookup returns CDR1 GTSNPN and CDR2 SVGIG (reference sequence). The DNA for the CDR3 is TGTGCCTTCTGGGACAGGACTAATGAAAAACTGTTTTTT. It specifies CAFWDRTNEKLFF.

The chain uses TRBV19 and TRBJ1-5, with 10 bases fitting TRBD1. V lost 5 bases, J lost 7 bases, and 11 bases stayed unmatched. Germline CDR1 is LNHDA and CDR2 is SQIVND (reference sequence). This CDR3 is 16 amino acids long. The CDR3 nucleotides read TGTGCCAGTAGTTCACTGACAGGGGGCGCGGGACAGCCCCAGCATTTT. Translating gives CASSSLTGGAGQPQHF.

In this sample, this clone turned up a few times. The junction differs from germline at one of its ends, possibly a read error. The rearrangement uses TRBV4-1 and TRBJ2-1; 10 bases map to TRBD2. The germline V gene encodes CDR1 MGHRA and CDR2 YSYEKL. The CDR3 sequence is 16 residues long. Here the CDR3 DNA reads TGTGCCAGCAGCCAAGATGGGACTAGCGCCTACAATGAGCAGTTCTTC. Its translation: CASSQDGTSAYNEQFF.

This clone was counted only a few times. Other nucleotide sequences in the sample specify the same CDR3. The chain uses TRBV9 and TRBJ2-1, with 7 nucleotides matching TRBD2. J gave up 2 bases and V 0 bases, and 2 bases lay outside the gene matches. The CDR3 is made up of 15 amino acids. The germline V gene encodes CDR1 SGDLS and CDR2 YYNGEE. The CDR3 DNA is TGTGCCAGCAGCGTAGGGGCGGGAGCCTACAATGAGCAGTTCTTC. Protein product: CASSVGAGAYNEQFF.

The chain combines TRBV6-5 with TRBJ2-7; TRBD1 matches 8 bases. V gave up 6 bases and J gave up 0 bases; unmatched junction bases: 7. Germline CDR1 reads MNHEY; CDR2 reads SVGAGI. CDR3 length equals 15 residues. DNA of the CDR3: TGTGCCAGCAGCCAGACAGGGGCCCACTCCTACGAGCAGTACGTC. It encodes CASSQTGAHSYEQYV.

J is TRBJ2-3 and V is TRBV5-1; perhaps TRBD2 as D (5 bases). CDR1 and CDR2 (germline): SGHRS, YFSETQ. The CDR3 runs to 15 residues. The germline V and J ends were trimmed by 2 bases and 1 base, with 11 bases remaining between them. CDR3 in DNA: TGCGCCAGCAGCTTCGGGCTAGCCGGCACAGATACGCAGTATTTT. Its translation: CASSFGLAGTDTQYF.

A few counts support this clone. The chain recombines TRBV15 with TRBJ1-2; no clear D. The CDR3 length is 13 residues. Germline CDR1 reads LNHNV; CDR2 reads YYDKDF (reference sequence). Trimming stripped 0 bases from V and 7 bases from J, with 9 bases between. The chain's CDR3 is CATSRELRSGYTF. The CDR3 region has the DNA TGTGCCACCAGCAGAGAACTAAGAAGTGGCTACACCTTC.

V and J are TRBV4-1 and TRBJ1-2; TRBD1 agrees at 8 bases. The germline CDR1 and CDR2 sequences are MGHRA and YSYEKL. J was trimmed by 3 bases and V by 1 base; bases with no gene match: 4. This CDR3 comprises 15 residues. As DNA, the CDR3 is TGCGCCAGCAGCCAAGGGGACAGGACCGACTATGGCTACACCTTC. Translating gives CASSQGDRTDYGYTF.

This clone was recorded once. The chain carries TRBV7-2 and TRBJ1-2, with a weak D call TRBD1 (6 bases). Per germline, CDR1 SGHTA and CDR2 FQGNSA. V lost 5 bases and J 6 bases, leaving 19 bases between the germline ends. CDR3 length: 15 residues. CDR3 nucleotides: TGTGCCAGCAGCAGCCAGACCGAGGGGGTTGATGGCTACACCTTC. Protein: CASSSQTEGVDGYTF.

This rearrangement joins TRBV7-2 to TRBJ2-7; 7 bases agree with TRBD2. Germline values: CDR1 SGHTA, CDR2 FQGNSA. This CDR3 is 15 amino acids long. V was pared by 1 base and J by 0 bases, with 3 bases of the junction left unmatched. The DNA for the CDR3 is TGTGCCAGCAGCTTAGAAGGGAGGGGCTCCTACGAGCAGTACTTC. The encoded protein is CASSLEGRGSYEQYF.

The chain is built from TRBV2 and TRBJ2-1, with 7 bases identical to TRBD1. V trimming: 1 base; J trimming: 12 bases; junction bases outside the gene matches: 6. Germline V gene lookup returns CDR1 SNHLY and CDR2 FYNNEI. The CDR3 loop spans 13 amino acids. The CDR3 region is CASSEGLQGVQFF. CDR3 sequence (DNA): TGTGCCAGCAGTGAAGGGCTGCAGGGGGTGCAGTTCTTC.

The table lists this clone with a few counts. This sequence joins TRBV7-3 and TRBJ2-6; possibly TRBD1 for D (6 bases). Germline CDR1 reads SGHTA; CDR2 reads FQGTGA. The V gene lost 8 bases and the J gene lost 1 base, with 12 bases spanning the gap. This CDR3 region has 15 residues. For the CDR3, the DNA is TGTGCCAGCGGCATCCAGGGGTCTGGGGCCAACGTCCTGACTTTC. It encodes CASGIQGSGANVLTF.

A word on this clone: An end of the junction does not agree with germline; a read error may underlie this. The V gene is TRBV6-5, the J gene TRBJ2-3; D may be TRBD1 (6 bases). Germline lookup yields CDR1 MNHEY and CDR2 SVGAGI. The CDR3 is 15 residues long. Here the CDR3 DNA reads TGTGCCAGCAGTTATAGGAACAGGGCAACAGGTACGCAGTATTTT. This codes for CASSYRNRATGTQYF.

The chain links TRBV7-9 to TRBJ2-7, with D possibly matching TRBD2 (6 bases). Germline V CDR1 and CDR2: SEHNR, FQNEAQ (reference sequence). Trimming pared 4 bases from V and 2 bases from J, leaving 18 bases between. This CDR3 contains 16 residues. CDR3 DNA sequence: TGTGCCAGCAGCTCACGGACTATTTCCATACCCTACGAGCAGTACTTC. This codes for CASSSRTISIPYEQYF.

The chain has TRBV7-9 and TRBJ2-7; TRBD1 matches at 7 bases. CDR3 length: 13 residues. Germline CDR1 SEHNR, CDR2 FQNEAQ (reference sequence). The V gene end was trimmed by 3 bases and the J gene end by 2 bases; junction bases not matched to a gene: 1. CDR3 nucleotides: TGTGCCAGCAGCTTGGGACAGCCCTACGAGCAGTACTTC. It translates to CASSLGQPYEQYF. Full variable domain (remainder filled in from reference TRBV7-9 and TRBJ2-7): DTGVSQNPRHKITKRGQNVTFRCDPISEHNRLYWYRQTLGQGPEFLTYFQNEAQLEKSRLLSDRFSAERPKGSFSTLEIQRTEQGDSAMYLCASSLGQPYEQYFGPGTRLTVT.

The chain links TRBV30 to TRBJ1-2; 8 bases line up with TRBD1. CDR3 length: 14 residues. Germline V CDR1 and CDR2: GTSNPN, SVGIG (reference sequence). V shed 8 bases, J shed 7 bases, and the junction held 15 bases outside the gene matches. Here the CDR3 reads CALHPGGARSGYTF. CDR3 nucleotide sequence: TGTGCCCTACACCCAGGGGGCGCAAGGTCTGGCTACACCTTC.

This clone was detected only a few times. The CDR3 nucleotides read TGTGCCAGCAGCCCCACAGGAGGGGCTGGCTACACCTTC. Translated, it gives CASSPTGGAGYTF. V and J are TRBV11-3 and TRBJ1-2; D might be TRBD1 (5 bases). Germline-derived CDR1 and CDR2 are SGHNT and YENEEA. The length of the CDR3 is 13 residues. V dropped 5 bases and J dropped 7 bases, with 14 bases sitting between them.

This chain connects TRBV7-9 to TRBJ1-4; the D gene is possibly TRBD1 (5 bases). This CDR3 has 18 amino acids. V dropped 5 bases and J dropped 8 bases, with 27 bases sitting between them. Germline-derived CDR1 and CDR2 are SEHNR and FQNEAQ (reference sequence). The CDR3 is CASSGGGGTAFLEEKLFF. As DNA, the CDR3 is TGTGCCAGCAGCGGCGGCGGGGGAACTGCCTTTCTAGAGGAAAAACTGTTTTTT.